The next 14 T cell receptor beta chains were all read from a single sample in a study of T cells in Graves' hyperthyroidism and ophthalmopathy. The source material, RNA transcripts, was used to amplify TCR beta CDR3 regions. The HTBI primer set drove a first-round RT-PCR of the TCR CDR3. TCRdb independently ran MiXCR on the multiplex PCR reads; one entry per CDR3 protein. The data contain roughly 280,000 distinct CDR3 sequences, over 15% of them seen just once; the ten biggest clones take up about 51%. Sample: blood. The receptors shown here come from a woman in her sixties with Graves' ophthalmopathy.

As to this clonotype: Its ends do not fully match the called genes, so a read error is possible. CDR3 region: CASSQDGQRTDAQYF. The DNA for the CDR3 is TGCGCCAGCAGCCAAGATGGACAGCGCACAGATGCGCAGTATTTT. This chain links TRBV4-3 with TRBJ2-3; possibly TRBD1 for D (6 bases). CDR1 and CDR2 (germline): LGHNA, YSLEER. This CDR3 has 15 residues.

The sample holds many counts of this clonotype. The chain uses TRBV7-2 and TRBJ1-1, with D unresolved. This CDR3 spans 15 amino acids. V was trimmed by 3 bases and J by 0 bases, leaving 11 bases between them. Per germline, CDR1 SGHTA and CDR2 FQGNSA. CDR3 sequence reads: CASSFMGPMNTEAFF. CDR3 bases: TGTGCCAGCAGCTTTATGGGCCCGATGAACACTGAAGCTTTCTTT.

This chain joins TRBV10-3 and TRBJ2-7, with 9 positions matching TRBD2. The ends lost 7 bases at V and 6 bases at J; junction bases unmatched: 7. The CDR3 length is 13 residues. CDR1 is ENHRY, CDR2 SYGVKD, per germline. The DNA for the CDR3 is TGTGCCATCAAGGGCCTAGCGGGACCCGAGCAGTACTTC. Its protein product is CAIKGLAGPEQYF.

This clonotype has ten or more counts. The chain joins TRBV6-1 to TRBJ2-7; D remains ambiguous. The V and J ends lost 7 bases and 3 bases respectively, with 13 bases between them. The CDR3 contains 13 residues. Germline values: CDR1 MNHNS, CDR2 SASEGT. CDR3 region: CASTQSPIYEQYF. In nucleotides, the CDR3 is TGTGCCAGCACCCAAAGCCCGATCTACGAGCAGTACTTC.

This clonotype has a handful of counts. The V gene is TRBV29-1, the J gene TRBJ1-2; D unresolved. V was clipped by 0 bases and J by 6 bases, with 8 bases between them. Germline loops: CDR1 SQVTM, CDR2 ANQGSEA. This CDR3 has 12 residues. The CDR3 is CSVEEVGDGYTF. In DNA form, the CDR3 reads TGCAGCGTTGAAGAAGTTGGGGATGGCTACACCTTC.

This clonotype was counted a few times. The chain recombines TRBV20-1 with TRBJ2-2; TRBD1 aligns across 7 bases. V trimming: 6 bases; J trimming: 4 bases; junction bases outside the gene matches: 8. Germline-derived CDR1 and CDR2 are DFQATT and SNEGSKA (reference sequence). The CDR3 has 14 amino acids. In DNA, the CDR3 is TGCAGTGCAAACGACAGGGTAGCCACCGGGGAGCTGTTTTTT. Encoded protein: CSANDRVATGELFF.

This chain joins TRBV7-2 and TRBJ1-3, with D perhaps TRBD1 (6 bases). From germline, CDR1 is SGHTA and CDR2 FQGNSA. The CDR3 has 17 residues. The V end was cut by 5 bases, the J end by 0 bases, with 17 bases between. The CDR3 is CASSVTGFWSSGNTIYF. As DNA, the CDR3 is TGTGCCAGCAGCGTCACAGGGTTTTGGAGCTCTGGAAACACCATATATTTT.

CDR3 nucleotides: TGTGCCAGCAGCGCAGGGGGGACTAATGAAAAACTGTTTTTT. This gives the protein CASSAGGTNEKLFF. The chain has TRBV9 and TRBJ1-4; 7 nucleotides line up with TRBD1. Germline CDR1 SGDLS, CDR2 YYNGEE. The CDR3 extends over 14 amino acids. V was pared by 3 bases and J by 2 bases, with 1 base of the junction left unmatched.

V usage is TRBV7-9 and J usage is TRBJ2-1; D might be TRBD1 (6 bases). Germline V gene lookup returns CDR1 SEHNR and CDR2 FQNEAQ (reference sequence). The CDR3 is made up of 14 amino acids. With 5 bases removed from V and 2 bases from J, the gap between germline ends came to 10 bases. The CDR3 sequence is CASSTQGTYNEQFF. CDR3 bases: TGTGCCAGCAGCACCCAGGGGACCTACAATGAGCAGTTCTTC. The full variable domain, in which reference TRBV7-9 and TRBJ2-1 provide the parts outside the CDR3, is DTGVSQNPRHKITKRGQNVTFRCDPISEHNRLYWYRQTLGQGPEFLTYFQNEAQLEKSRLLSDRFSAERPKGSFSTLEIQRTEQGDSAMYLCASSTQGTYNEQFFGPGTRLTVL.

This clonotype was picked up a small number of times. V usage is TRBV20-1 and J usage is TRBJ2-2, with a weak D call TRBD1 (6 bases). The CDR3 is made up of 15 amino acids. Germline loops: CDR1 DFQATT, CDR2 SNEGSKA (reference sequence). Trimming shortened V by 5 bases and J by 0 bases, and 13 bases separated the two germline ends. CDR3 sequence: CSAAPQGANTGELFF. In nucleotides, the CDR3 is TGCAGTGCTGCCCCACAGGGAGCGAACACCGGGGAGCTGTTTTTT.

This clonotype was seen a handful of times. In nucleotides, the CDR3 is TGTGCCAGCAGACCCGGCGGGGCGACCAACAATGAGCAGTTCTTC. This gives the protein CASRPGGATNNEQFF. This chain joins TRBV5-5 and TRBJ2-1, with D perhaps TRBD2 (6 bases). V lost 5 bases and J lost 5, with 17 bases in between. CDR3 length: 15 residues. Germline loops: CDR1 SGHKS, CDR2 YYEKEE (reference sequence).

This clonotype was counted at least ten times. The J gene is TRBJ1-3, the V gene TRBV18; no clear D. The germline V and J ends were trimmed by 0 bases and 0 bases, with 9 bases remaining between them. The CDR3 length is 16 residues. From germline, CDR1 is KGHSH and CDR2 LQKENI. CDR3 sequence (DNA): TGTGCCAGCTCACCACCAGGCGGAGCCTCTGGAAACACCATATATTTT. This sequence encodes CASSPPGGASGNTIYF.

In this sample, this clonotype turned up many times. The V gene is TRBV6-2 or TRBV6-3, the J gene TRBJ2-5; TRBD1 aligns across 7 bases. The CDR3 runs 14 residues. Trimming cost V 0 bases and J 4 bases; bases outside gene matches: 2. Per the germline V gene, CDR1 is MNHEY and CDR2 is SVGEGT. The CDR3 DNA reads TGTGCCAGCAGTTACTCGGGACAGCCAGAGACCCAGTACTTC. It is translated as CASSYSGQPETQYF.

This clonotype was recorded at least ten times. The chain employs TRBV7-3 and TRBJ2-1, with 12 bases aligning to TRBD2. V shed 4 bases and J 9 bases; nucleotides not matched to a gene: 7. The CDR3 is 15 amino acids. Per germline, CDR1 SGHTA and CDR2 FQGTGA. The CDR3 nucleotides read TGTGCCAGCAGCTCCGGACTAGCGGGAAGGGGTGAGCAGTTCTTC. Amino acids: CASSSGLAGRGEQFF.